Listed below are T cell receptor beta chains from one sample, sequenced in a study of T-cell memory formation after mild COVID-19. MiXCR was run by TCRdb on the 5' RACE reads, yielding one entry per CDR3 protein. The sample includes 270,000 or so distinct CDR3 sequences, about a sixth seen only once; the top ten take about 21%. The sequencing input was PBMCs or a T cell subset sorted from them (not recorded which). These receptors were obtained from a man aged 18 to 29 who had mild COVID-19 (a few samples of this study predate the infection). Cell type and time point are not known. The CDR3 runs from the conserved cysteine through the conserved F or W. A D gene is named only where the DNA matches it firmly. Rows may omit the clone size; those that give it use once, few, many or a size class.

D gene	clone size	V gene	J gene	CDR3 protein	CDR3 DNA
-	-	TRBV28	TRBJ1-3	CASSLAVRSGNTIYF	TGTGCCAGCAGTTTGGCGGTCCGCTCTGGAAACACCATATATTTT
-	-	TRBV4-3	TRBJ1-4	CASSQDRDINEKLFF	TGCGCCAGCAGCCAAGATCGGGACATAAATGAAAAACTGTTTTTT
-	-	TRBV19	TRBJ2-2	CASSLQSGLTGELFF	TGTGCCAGTAGTCTCCAATCAGGACTCACCGGGGAGCTGTTTTTT
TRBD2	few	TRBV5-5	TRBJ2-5	CASSHGTTPQRETQYF	TGTGCCAGCAGCCACGGGACTACACCGCAACGAGAGACCCAGTACTTC
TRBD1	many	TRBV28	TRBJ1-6	CASSLSTGQGVNSPLHF	TGTGCCAGCAGTTTAAGTACCGGACAGGGGGTAAATTCACCCCTCCACTTT
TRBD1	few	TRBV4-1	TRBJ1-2	CASSPYRGRAGYTF	TGCGCCAGCAGCCCCTACAGGGGGCGGGCTGGCTACACCTTC
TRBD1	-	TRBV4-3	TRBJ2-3	CASSHTGVTDTQYF	TGCGCCAGCAGCCATACAGGGGTCACAGATACGCAGTATTTT
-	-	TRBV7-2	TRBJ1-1	CASSPRVPGDTEAFF	TGTGCCAGCAGCCCCCGGGTTCCCGGGGACACTGAAGCTTTCTTT
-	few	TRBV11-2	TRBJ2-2	CASSLFAWNTGELFF	TGTGCCAGCAGCTTATTCGCCTGGAACACCGGGGAGCTGTTTTTT
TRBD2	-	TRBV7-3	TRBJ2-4	CASSLTLGGVASF	TGTGCCAGCAGCTTAACTCTCGGGGGGGTCGCCAGCTTC
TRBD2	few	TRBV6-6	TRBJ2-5	CASSPRRGVETQYF	TGTGCCAGCAGCCCCCGGCGGGGGGTCGAGACCCAGTACTTC
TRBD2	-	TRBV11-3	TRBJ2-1	CASSYGGVRGNEQFF	TGTGCCAGCAGCTACGGGGGGGTCCGTGGGAATGAGCAGTTCTTC
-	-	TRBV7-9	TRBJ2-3	CASSRAVTDTQYF	TGTGCCAGCAGCAGAGCGGTTACAGATACGCAGTATTTT
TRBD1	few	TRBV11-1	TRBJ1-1	CASSPRTGPHTEAFF	TGTGCCAGCAGCCCTCGGACAGGCCCACACACTGAAGCTTTCTTT
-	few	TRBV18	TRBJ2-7	CASSPPGGRQYF	TGTGCCAGCTCACCACCGGGCGGTCGGCAGTACTTC
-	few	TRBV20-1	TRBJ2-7	CSASDGNNYEQYF	TGCAGTGCCAGTGACGGGAATAACTACGAGCAGTACTTC
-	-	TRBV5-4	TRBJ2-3	CASTFRGEDTQYF	TGTGCCAGCACCTTTAGAGGGGAAGATACGCAGTATTTT
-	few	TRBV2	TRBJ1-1	CASTTNTEAFF	TGTGCCAGCACAACGAACACTGAAGCTTTCTTT
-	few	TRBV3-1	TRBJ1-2	CASSHDPGPYGYTF	TGTGCCAGCAGCCATGACCCGGGACCCTATGGCTACACCTTC
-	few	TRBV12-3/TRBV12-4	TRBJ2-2	CASSSWTLNTGELFF	TGTGCCAGCAGCTCCTGGACCCTAAACACCGGGGAGCTGTTTTTT
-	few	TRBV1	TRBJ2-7	CTSSQPMSYEQYF	TGCACCAGCAGCCAACCTATGTCCTACGAGCAGTACTTC
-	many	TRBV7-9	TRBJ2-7	CASSLQSSSYEQYF	TGTGCCAGCAGCTTACAGAGTAGCTCCTACGAGCAGTACTTC
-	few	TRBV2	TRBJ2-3	CASSELDGIDTQYF	TGTGCCAGCAGTGAACTAGACGGAATAGATACGCAGTATTTT
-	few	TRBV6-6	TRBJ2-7	CASGRARYEQYF	TGTGCCAGCGGTCGGGCCCGCTACGAGCAGTACTTC
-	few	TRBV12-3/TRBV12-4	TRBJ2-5	CASSLSGRRETQYF	TGTGCCAGCAGTTTATCAGGGCGCCGGGAGACCCAGTACTTC
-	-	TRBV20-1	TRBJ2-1	CSAREGSSDGEQFF	TGCAGTGCTAGAGAAGGATCCAGCGATGGTGAGCAGTTCTTC
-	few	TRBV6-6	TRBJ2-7	CASSRVSREGEQYF	TGTGCCAGCAGCCGAGTAAGTCGAGAGGGCGAGCAGTACTTC
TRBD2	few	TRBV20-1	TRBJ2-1	CSAAKRGSSYNEQFF	TGCAGTGCTGCCAAGCGGGGGAGCTCCTACAATGAGCAGTTCTTC
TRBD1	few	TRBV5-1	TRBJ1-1	CASSDGQAGTEAFF	TGCGCCAGCAGCGACGGACAGGCGGGAACTGAAGCTTTCTTT
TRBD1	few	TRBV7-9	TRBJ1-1	CASSMRQGEAFF	TGTGCCAGCAGCATGAGACAGGGAGAAGCTTTCTTT
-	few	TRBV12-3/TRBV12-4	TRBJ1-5	CASSLAQQGNQPQHF	TGTGCCAGCAGTTTAGCGCAGCAGGGCAATCAGCCCCAGCATTTT
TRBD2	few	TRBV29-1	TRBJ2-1	CSVRAGGGYNEQFF	TGCAGCGTACGCGCGGGGGGCGGCTACAATGAGCAGTTCTTC
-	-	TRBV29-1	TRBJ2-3	CSVGGEKNTDTQYF	TGCAGCGTTGGCGGGGAAAAGAATACAGATACGCAGTATTTT
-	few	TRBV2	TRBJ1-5	CASSSGRGAQPQHF	TGTGCCAGCAGCTCAGGACGGGGCGCGCAGCCCCAGCATTTT
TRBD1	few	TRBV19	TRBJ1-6	CATHGGQGDNSPLHF	TGTGCCACCCACGGGGGACAGGGGGACAATTCACCCCTCCACTTT
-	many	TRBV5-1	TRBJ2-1	CASSFTGFNEQFF	TGCGCCAGCAGCTTCACAGGGTTCAATGAGCAGTTCTTC
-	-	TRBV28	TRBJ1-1	CASRNGGGGDTEAFF	TGTGCCAGCAGAAACGGGGGAGGAGGAGACACTGAAGCTTTCTTT
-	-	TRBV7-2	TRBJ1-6	CASSGRAGSPSSYNSPLHF	TGTGCCAGCAGTGGGAGGGCAGGGAGTCCCAGCTCCTATAATTCACCCCTCCACTTT
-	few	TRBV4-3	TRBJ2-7	CASSQDLSDEQYF	TGCGCCAGCAGCCAAGATCTGAGTGACGAGCAGTACTTC
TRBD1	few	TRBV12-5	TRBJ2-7	CASGRDSTYEQYF	TGTGCTAGTGGTCGGGACAGTACCTACGAGCAGTACTTC